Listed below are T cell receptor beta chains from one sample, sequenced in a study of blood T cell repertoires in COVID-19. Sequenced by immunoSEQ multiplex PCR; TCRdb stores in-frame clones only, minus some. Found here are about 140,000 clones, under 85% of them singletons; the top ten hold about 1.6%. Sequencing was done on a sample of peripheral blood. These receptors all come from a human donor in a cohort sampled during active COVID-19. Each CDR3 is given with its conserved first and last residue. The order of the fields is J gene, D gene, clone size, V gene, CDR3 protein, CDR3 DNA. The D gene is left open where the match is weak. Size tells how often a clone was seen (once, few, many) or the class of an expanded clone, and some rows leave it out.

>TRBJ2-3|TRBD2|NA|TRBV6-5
CASRTSGSSDTQYF
TGTGCCAGCAGGACTAGCGGGAGCTCAGATACGCAGTATTTT
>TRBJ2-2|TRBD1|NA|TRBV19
CASRTGANTGELFF
TGTGCCAGTAGGACAGGGGCCAACACCGGGGAGCTGTTTTTT
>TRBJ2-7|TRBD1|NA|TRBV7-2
CASSEQGGPYEQYF
TGTGCCAGCAGCGAACAGGGGGGCCCCTACGAGCAGTACTTC
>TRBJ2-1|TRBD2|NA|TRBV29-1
CSVVGMAGVWGEQFF
TGCAGCGTTGTAGGGATGGCGGGAGTGTGGGGTGAGCAGTTCTTC
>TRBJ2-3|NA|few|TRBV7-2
CASRHPRDFTDTQYF
TGTGCCAGCAGACATCCCAGGGACTTTACAGATACGCAGTATTTT
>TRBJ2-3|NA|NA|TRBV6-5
CASSLGGFTDTQYF
TGTGCCAGCAGCCTTGGAGGGTTCACAGATACGCAGTATTTT
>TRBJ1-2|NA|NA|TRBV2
CASCRGFGGYTF
TGTGCCAGCTGCCGAGGATTCGGCGGCTACACCTTC
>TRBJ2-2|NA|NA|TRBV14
CASSQVRANTGELFF
TGTGCCAGCAGCCAAGTCAGGGCGAACACCGGGGAGCTGTTTTTT
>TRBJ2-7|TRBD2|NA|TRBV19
CASSREGQNEQYF
TGTGCCAGTAGTCGGGAGGGCCAGAACGAGCAGTACTTC
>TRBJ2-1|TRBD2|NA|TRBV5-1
CASSLDGTSGNYNEQFF
TGCGCCAGCAGCTTGGACGGTACTAGCGGGAACTACAATGAGCAGTTCTTC
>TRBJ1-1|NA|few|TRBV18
CASSPQGNTEAFF
TGTGCCAGCTCACCTCAGGGTAACACTGAAGCTTTCTTT
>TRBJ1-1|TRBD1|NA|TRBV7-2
CASSLTGVAEAFF
TGTGCCAGCAGCTTAACAGGGGTGGCTGAAGCTTTCTTT
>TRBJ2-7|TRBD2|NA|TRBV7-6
CASSHIAGASDEQYF
TGTGCCAGCAGCCACATAGCGGGTGCTAGCGACGAGCAGTACTTC
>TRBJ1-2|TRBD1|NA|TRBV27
CASSLLGTGLEDYGYTF
TGTGCCAGCAGTTTACTAGGGACAGGCCTAGAGGACTATGGCTACACCTTC
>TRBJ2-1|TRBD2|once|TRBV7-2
CASSSLAGVGNEQFF
TGTGCCAGCAGCTCGCTAGCGGGAGTGGGCAATGAGCAGTTCTTC
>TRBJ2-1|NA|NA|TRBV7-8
CASSFIADLYNEQFF
TGTGCCAGCAGCTTTATAGCGGATTTATACAATGAGCAGTTCTTC
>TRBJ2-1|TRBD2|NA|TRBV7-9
CASSSRTSGGFEQFF
TGTGCCAGCAGCTCCCGTACTAGCGGTGGGTTTGAGCAGTTCTTC
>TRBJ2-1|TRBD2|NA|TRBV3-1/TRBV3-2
CASSQLSLAGIVHEQFF
TGTGCCAGCAGCCAATTGTCCTTAGCGGGTATAGTCCATGAGCAGTTCTTC
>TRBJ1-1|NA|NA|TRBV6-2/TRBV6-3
CASSYNRNTEAFF
TGTGCCAGCAGTTACAACAGGAACACTGAAGCTTTCTTT
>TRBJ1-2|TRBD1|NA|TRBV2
CASTFGYRGQGYGYTF
TGTGCCAGCACCTTCGGATACAGGGGGCAAGGCTATGGCTACACCTTC
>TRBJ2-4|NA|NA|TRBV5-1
CASRREAQRNIQYF
TGCGCCAGCCGCCGGGAAGCCCAGAGAAACATTCAGTACTTC
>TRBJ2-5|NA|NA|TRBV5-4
CASTQGGGRQETQYF
TGTGCCAGCACCCAGGGAGGGGGGCGCCAAGAGACCCAGTACTTC